Each of the 14 T cell receptor beta chains below was sequenced from the same sample in a study of tumor and adjacent non-tumor tissue in lung cancer. TCRbeta libraries were built with three rounds of nested PCR, modified from ARM-PCR. TCRdb reanalysed the multiplex PCR reads using MiXCR and keeps one entry per CDR3 protein. The sample lists more than 70,000 distinct CDR3 sequences; about 61% were seen once. The template was RNA from unsorted bulk tissue. The material sequenced was lung tumor tissue. Receptors originate from a man between 70 and 80 years old with non-small cell lung cancer.

As regards this clonotype: Possible read error: a much larger clone is one base away. The V call is TRBV6-1, the J call TRBJ2-7; 8 bases fit TRBD1. Trimming took 6 bases from V and 7 from J; bases not matched to a gene: 5. The CDR3 spans 12 residues. Germline values: CDR1 MNHNS, CDR2 SASEGT. CDR3 amino acids: CASRGQEWEQYF. The CDR3 bases are TGTGCCAGCAGGGGACAGGAATGGGAGCAGTACTTC.

Comment on this clonotype: A single base separates this from a much larger clone, so it may be a read error. The gene calls are TRBV4-2 and TRBJ2-2, with D perhaps TRBD1 (5 bases). CDR3 length: 15 residues. Per germline, CDR1 LGHNA and CDR2 YNFKEQ. CDR3 coding DNA: TGTGCCAGCGGCCAAGATTTGGGGCGGACCGGGGAGCTGTTTTTT. Translation: CASGQDLGRTGELFF.

Remarks on this clonotype: One junction end does not reproduce the germline sequence, and a read error may be involved. This sequence joins TRBV11-2 and TRBJ2-3, with a tentative D call TRBD2 (6 bases). CDR3 length: 15 amino acids. Germline V gene lookup returns CDR1 SGHAT and CDR2 FQNNGV. The CDR3 DNA follows: TGTGCCAACAGCTTAGAAGCGGGTACCCCAGACACGCGGTATTTT. This translates into CANSLEAGTPDTRYF. The full variable domain, rest sourced from reference TRBV11-2 and TRBJ2-3, is EAGVAQSPRYKIIEKRQSVAFWCNPISGHATLYWYQQILGQGPKLLIQFQNNGVVDDSQLPKDRFSAERLKGVDSTLKIQPAKLEDSAVYLCANSLEAGTPDTRYFGPGTRLTVL.

This clonotype was observed a few times. DNA of the CDR3: TGCAGTGCTAGAGAGAACGCCAACCGGGGTGAGCAGTTCTTC. Translation gives CSARENANRGEQFF. The V call is TRBV20-1, the J call TRBJ2-1, with D possibly matching TRBD2 (5 bases). The CDR3 runs to 14 residues. V was cut by 0 bases and J by 9 bases, with 15 bases left in between. Germline CDR1 is DFQATT and CDR2 is SNEGSKA (reference sequence).

The rearrangement joins TRBV5-6 to TRBJ2-5; TRBD1 might be the D (5 bases). This CDR3 has 14 residues. Germline CDR1 is SGHDT and CDR2 is YYEEEE. In DNA, the CDR3 is TGTGACATCAGCCGAATGGAGACAGAAGAGACCCAGTACTTC. Translated, it gives CDISRMETEETQYF.

V usage is TRBV2 and J usage is TRBJ2-5; 13 bases are a match to TRBD2. Germline V CDR1 and CDR2: SNHLY, FYNNEI. Trimming at V came to 7 bases and at J to 10 bases, leaving 6 bases not matched to a gene. The CDR3 totals 13 residues. In DNA, the CDR3 is TGTGCCAGCACAGGGACTAGCGGGGTCTACCAGTACTTC. This translates into CASTGTSGVYQYF.

Comment on this clonotype: A clone one base away is much larger, so this may be a read error. The genes are TRBV28 and TRBJ2-7; D is possibly TRBD1 (5 bases). The ends were cut back, 7 bases at V and 4 bases at J, with 20 bases in the middle. The CDR3 is 15 amino acids. Germline assignment: CDR1 MDHEN and CDR2 SYDVKM. CDR3 coding DNA: TGTGCCAGCATAACTCGCAGGGATTCCCTGTACGAGCAGTACTTC. Translating gives CASITRRDSLYEQYF. Looking up the rest from reference TRBV28 and TRBJ2-7 gives the full variable domain: DVKVTQSSRYLVKRTGEKVFLECVQDMDHENMFWYRQDPGLGLRLIYFSYDVKMKEKGDIPEGYSVSREKKERFSLILESASTNQTSMYLCASITRRDSLYEQYFGPGTRLTVT.

This clonotype was seen ten or more times. The chain is built from TRBV5-6 and TRBJ2-1; D not resolved. Germline CDR1 SGHDT, CDR2 YYEEEE. The CDR3 extends over 12 amino acids. Trimming pared 3 bases from V and 5 bases from J, leaving 6 bases between. In DNA form, the CDR3 reads TGTGCCAGCAGCTGGTTAAACAATGAGCAGTTCTTC. It is translated as CASSWLNNEQFF.

The chain carries TRBV12-3 or TRBV12-4 and TRBJ2-7, with 9 bases lining up with TRBD1. The CDR3 has 12 residues. The CDR3 is CGSLRQGDEQYF. The CDR3 bases are TGTGGCAGTTTGAGACAGGGGGACGAGCAGTACTTC.

This clonotype was seen a handful of times. The rearrangement joins TRBV5-1 to TRBJ2-1; 10 bases are a match to TRBD2. The CDR3 has 15 residues. Trimming cost V 4 bases and J 6 bases; bases outside gene matches: 7. Germline lookup yields CDR1 SGHRS and CDR2 YFSETQ. The CDR3 DNA reads as TGCGCCAGCAGCGTTCTAGCGGGAGCGGGCAATGAGCAGTTCTTC. This translates into CASSVLAGAGNEQFF.

For this clonotype: At one of its ends the junction is not consistent with the germline gene, which may arise from a read error. This chain's CDR3 is CASKGRQGGYEQCF. CDR3 DNA: TGTGCCAGCAAGGGGCGACAGGGAGGCTACGAGCAGTGCTTC. This sequence joins TRBV6-1 and TRBJ2-7, with D possibly TRBD1 on 7 matching bases. The CDR3 runs 14 residues. Germline CDR1 and CDR2: MNHNS and SASEGT.

This chain uses TRBV2 with TRBJ1-5; TRBD1 agrees at 8 bases. Germline loops: CDR1 SNHLY, CDR2 FYNNEI. This CDR3 spans 15 amino acids. Unmatched junction bases numbered 1, after V lost 1 base and J lost 2 bases. CDR3 protein: CASSEVGQGNQPQHF. The CDR3 nucleotides are TGTGCCAGCAGTGAAGTGGGACAGGGCAATCAGCCCCAGCATTTT.

V is TRBV28 and J is TRBJ2-7; D unclear. Per the germline V gene, CDR1 is MDHEN and CDR2 is SYDVKM. The V gene lost 1 base and the J gene lost 6 bases, with 7 bases spanning the gap. The CDR3 length is 12 residues. Written as DNA, the CDR3 is TGTGCCAGCAGTTTATACTCTGGCGAGCAGTACTTC. Translating gives CASSLYSGEQYF.

On this clonotype itself: Without the conserved terminal phenylalanine or tryptophan, this CDR3 likely stems from a read error. The chain recombines TRBV5-5 with TRBJ2-1; D remains unclear. The CDR3 has 14 amino acids. Per the germline V gene, CDR1 is SGHKS and CDR2 is YYEKEE (reference sequence). This CDR3 is CASGLASAANEQFL. The DNA of the CDR3 is TGTGCCAGCGGCTTGGCCTCGGCGGCCAATGAGCAGTTCCTC.